This entry describes one TCR beta chain. Its antigen is unidentified. V lost 8 bases to trimming and J lost 9 bases, with 29 bases between them. The CDR3 totals 16 residues. Germline V gene sequence: CDR1 SQVTM, CDR2 ANQGSEA. These data are taken from a study of response to subunit inactivated influenza vaccine. Findings and caveats of the study: Authors suggested that a seasonal influenza vaccination recruits few new T cells each time.

From the RT-PCR reads, TCRdb called clonotypes with MiXCR, one entry per CDR3 protein. Seen here are 600,000 to 700,000 distinct CDR3 sequences, 14% observed once, and the top ten hold less than 9%. This chain uses TRBV29-1 with TRBJ2-1, with D possibly matching TRBD2 (6 bases). The specimen was PBMCs from blood, collected 14 days before vaccination. The receptor's source is a man aged 45-65 years who received an inactivated influenza vaccine. As DNA, the CDR3 is TGCAGCCGAGGAAGGCAGGAGGGCTTTCGATGGATTGAGCAGTTCTTC. Protein product: CSRGRQEGFRWIEQFF.